The clone carrying this T cell receptor (beta chain) has a count of ten or more. The antigen is unknown. This specimen comes from a study of T cell repertoires in cytomegalovirus infection. About the study: In the study, CMV epitopes included recently identified HLA-C-restricted and well-studied HLA-B-restricted ones. Both CMV infection and a matching HLA type were indicated by public TCR beta signatures. Study-level findings and limits: HLA-C-restricted CMV clonotypes gave the most frequent clonotype in two of eight donors.

Germline V gene data show CDR1 as LGHNA and CDR2 as YNFKEQ. Deletions cut 8 bases from V and 1 base from J, with 14 bases between. The CDR3 spans 14 residues. TCRdb reprocessed the reads via MiXCR and lists one record per CDR3 protein. The data contain more than 250,000 distinct CDR3 sequences, approximately 25% of them seen just once; the ten biggest clones take up less than 15%. The source is a human donor in good health (CMV status not recorded). Some clones in this sample may be carry-over from other donors' samples. This sample comprised cultured PBMCs, obtained from culture after CMV antigen stimulation. The gene calls are TRBV4-2 and TRBJ1-1; possibly TRBD1 for D (6 bases). This CDR3 is CASGWTERNTEAFF. The CDR3 DNA is TGTGCCAGCGGGTGGACAGAGAGGAACACTGAAGCTTTCTTT.